This note documents a single T cell receptor beta chain sequence. Its antigen is unidentified. The data were taken from a study of T-cell memory formation after mild COVID-19. Regarding the study as a whole: Clones which contracted sat mainly in CM and EM if CD4+, and in EMRA if CD8+. Pre-infection memory held some responding clones, suggesting pre-existing cross-reactive T cells responded.

TCR alpha and TCR beta cDNA libraries with sample barcodes and UMIs came from 5'RACE using constant-segment primers. Using its own MiXCR run on the 5' RACE reads, TCRdb lists one record per CDR3 protein. The table records 120,000 or so distinct CDR3 sequences, around a sixth of them present only once. Trimming took 2 bases from V and 2 from J; bases not matched to a gene: 4. This CDR3 region has 15 residues. Germline CDR1 SGHTA, CDR2 FQGTGA. This chain joins TRBV7-3 and TRBJ2-3; TRBD2 matches at 7 bases. The TCR was taken from an adult woman who had mild COVID-19 (a few samples of this study predate the infection). Cell type and time point are not known. The sequencing sample was made of PBMCs or a T cell subset sorted from them (not recorded which). CDR3 protein: CASSLASGYTDTQYF. For the CDR3, the DNA is TGTGCCAGCAGCTTAGCTAGCGGTTACACAGATACGCAGTATTTT.